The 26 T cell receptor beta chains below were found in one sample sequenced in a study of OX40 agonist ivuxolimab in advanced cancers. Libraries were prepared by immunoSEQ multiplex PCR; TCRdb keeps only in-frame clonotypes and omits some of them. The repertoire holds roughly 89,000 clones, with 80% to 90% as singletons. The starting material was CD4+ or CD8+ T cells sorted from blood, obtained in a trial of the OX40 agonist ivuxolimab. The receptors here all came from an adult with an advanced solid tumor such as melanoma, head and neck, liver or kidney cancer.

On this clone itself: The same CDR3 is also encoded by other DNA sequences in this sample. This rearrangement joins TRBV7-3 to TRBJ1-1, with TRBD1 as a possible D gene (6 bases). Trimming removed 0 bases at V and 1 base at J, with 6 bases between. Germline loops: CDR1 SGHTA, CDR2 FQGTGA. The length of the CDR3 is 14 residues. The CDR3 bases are TGTGCCAGCAGCTTAACAGGGGGGAACACTGAAGCTTTCTTT. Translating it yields CASSLTGGNTEAFF.

CDR3 bases: TGTGCCAGCAGTGAAAGTTTCGTCCGTGATGAAAAACTGTTTTTT. Translating gives CASSESFVRDEKLFF. The chain carries TRBV6-1 and TRBJ1-4; D gene unclear. Between the trimmed V and J ends, which lost 2 bases and 6 bases, there was a span of 13 bases. Germline V gene sequence: CDR1 MNHNS, CDR2 SASEGT. There are 15 residues in the CDR3.

The CDR3 nucleotides are TGTGCCAGCACCGGGACGGCCAAAGAGACCCAGTACTTC. Residues: CASTGTAKETQYF. This chain connects TRBV6-1 to TRBJ2-5; D is perhaps TRBD1 or TRBD2 (5 bases each). V dropped 7 bases and J dropped 3 bases, with 12 bases sitting between them. CDR1 is MNHNS, CDR2 SASEGT, per germline. This CDR3 spans 13 amino acids.

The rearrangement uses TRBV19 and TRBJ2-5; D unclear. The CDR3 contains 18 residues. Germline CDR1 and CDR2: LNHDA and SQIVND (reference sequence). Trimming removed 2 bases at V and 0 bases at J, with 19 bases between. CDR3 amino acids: CASSIKGGGALYQETQYF. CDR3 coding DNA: TGTGCCAGTAGTATAAAGGGTGGCGGAGCATTGTACCAAGAGACCCAGTACTTC.

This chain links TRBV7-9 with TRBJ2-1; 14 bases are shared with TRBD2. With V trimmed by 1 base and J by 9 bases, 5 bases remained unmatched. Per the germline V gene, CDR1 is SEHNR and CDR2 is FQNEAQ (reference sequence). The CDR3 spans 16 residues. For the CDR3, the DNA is TGTGCCAGCAGCTTAGGGACTAGCGGGGGGACAACTGAGCAGTTCTTC. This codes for CASSLGTSGGTTEQFF.

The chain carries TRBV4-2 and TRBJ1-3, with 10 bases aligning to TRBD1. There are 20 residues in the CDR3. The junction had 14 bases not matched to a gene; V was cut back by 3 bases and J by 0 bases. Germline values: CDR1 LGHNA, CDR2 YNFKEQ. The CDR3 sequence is CASSHPDRGLTTFSGNTIYF. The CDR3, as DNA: TGTGCCAGCAGCCACCCCGACAGGGGGCTTACTACTTTCTCTGGAAACACCATATATTTT.

For the CDR3, the DNA is TGTGCCTGGAGTCGACTAGCGAACACCGGGGAGCTGTTTTTT. Translating it yields CAWSRLANTGELFF. V usage is TRBV30 and J usage is TRBJ2-2; D might be TRBD2 (6 bases). Germline values: CDR1 GTSNPN, CDR2 SVGIG (reference sequence). The V end was cut by 2 bases, the J end by 0 bases, with 7 bases between. The CDR3 runs to 14 residues.

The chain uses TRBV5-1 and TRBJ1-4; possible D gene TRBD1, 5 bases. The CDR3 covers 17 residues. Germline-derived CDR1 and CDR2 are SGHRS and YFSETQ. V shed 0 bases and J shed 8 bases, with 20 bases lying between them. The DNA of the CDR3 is TGCGCCAGCAGCTTGGGTCGTGTTAGGGGAGAGTCGGAAAAACTGTTTTTT. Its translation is CASSLGRVRGESEKLFF.

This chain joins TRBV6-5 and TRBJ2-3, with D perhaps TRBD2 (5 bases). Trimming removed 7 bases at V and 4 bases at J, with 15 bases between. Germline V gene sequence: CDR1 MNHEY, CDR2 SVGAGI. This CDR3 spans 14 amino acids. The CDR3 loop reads CASKGPRRADTQYF. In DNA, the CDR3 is TGTGCCAGCAAAGGTCCCCGGCGGGCAGATACGCAGTATTTT.

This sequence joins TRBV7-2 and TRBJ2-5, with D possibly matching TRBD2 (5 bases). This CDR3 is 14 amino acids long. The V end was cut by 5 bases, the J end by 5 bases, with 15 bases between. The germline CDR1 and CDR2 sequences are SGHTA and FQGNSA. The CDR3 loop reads CASSTRNRGETQYF. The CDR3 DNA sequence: TGTGCCAGCAGCACCCGGAACAGAGGGGAGACCCAGTACTTC.

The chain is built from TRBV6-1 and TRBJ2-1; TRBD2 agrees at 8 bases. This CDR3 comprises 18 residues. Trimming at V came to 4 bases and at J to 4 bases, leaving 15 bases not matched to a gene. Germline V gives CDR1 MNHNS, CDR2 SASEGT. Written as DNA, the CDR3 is TGTGCCAGCAGTGCGAACGGGGGGGCCCTTCGATTATACAATGAGCAGTTCTTC. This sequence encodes CASSANGGALRLYNEQFF.

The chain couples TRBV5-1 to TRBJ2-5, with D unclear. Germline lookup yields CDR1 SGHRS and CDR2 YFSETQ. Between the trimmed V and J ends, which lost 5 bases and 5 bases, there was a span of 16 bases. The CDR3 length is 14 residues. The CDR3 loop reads CASRTRAVRETQYF. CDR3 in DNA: TGCGCCAGCAGGACACGGGCAGTGAGGGAGACCCAGTACTTC.

CDR3 coding DNA: TGTGCCAGCACCACCCTCGGGGAGCTGTTTTTT. This encodes CASTTLGELFF. J is TRBJ2-2 and V is TRBV7-9, with unresolved D. Per germline, CDR1 SEHNR and CDR2 FQNEAQ (reference sequence). V gave up 7 bases and J gave up 7 bases, with 7 bases separating them. CDR3 length: 11 amino acids. Filled out from reference TRBV7-9 and TRBJ2-2, the complete variable domain reads DTGVSQNPRHKITKRGQNVTFRCDPISEHNRLYWYRQTLGQGPEFLTYFQNEAQLEKSRLLSDRFSAERPKGSFSTLEIQRTEQGDSAMYLCASTTLGELFFGEGSRLTVL.

The CDR3, as DNA: TGCGCCAGCAGCCGGGAGGACGGCACTAACTATGGCTACACCTTC. Encoded protein: CASSREDGTNYGYTF. V gene TRBV5-1 combines with J gene TRBJ1-2; D remains unclear. Germline CDR1 is SGHRS and CDR2 is YFSETQ. The CDR3 loop spans 15 amino acids. V was pared by 4 bases and J by 0 bases, with 13 bases between.

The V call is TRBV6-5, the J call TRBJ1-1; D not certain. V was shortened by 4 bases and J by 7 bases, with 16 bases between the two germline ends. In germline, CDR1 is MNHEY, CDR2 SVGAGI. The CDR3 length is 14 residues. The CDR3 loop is CASSSRMRRSEAFF. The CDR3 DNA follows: TGTGCCAGCAGTTCCCGAATGCGTCGGAGTGAAGCTTTCTTT.

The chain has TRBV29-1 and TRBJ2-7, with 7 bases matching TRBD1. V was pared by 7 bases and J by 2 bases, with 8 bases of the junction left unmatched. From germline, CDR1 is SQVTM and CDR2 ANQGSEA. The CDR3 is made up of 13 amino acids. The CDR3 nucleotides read TGCAGCGCCCACCGACAGGGCACCTACGAGCAGTACTTC. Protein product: CSAHRQGTYEQYF.

The CDR3 region is CASSQDWDHEQFF. DNA of the CDR3: TGCGCCAGCAGCCAAGATTGGGACCATGAGCAGTTCTTC. The rearrangement links TRBV4-3 to TRBJ2-1, with D possibly called TRBD1 or TRBD2 (5 bases each). Germline V CDR1 and CDR2: LGHNA, YSLEER. This CDR3 comprises 13 residues. Trimming took 0 bases from V and 8 from J, leaving 8 bases between them.

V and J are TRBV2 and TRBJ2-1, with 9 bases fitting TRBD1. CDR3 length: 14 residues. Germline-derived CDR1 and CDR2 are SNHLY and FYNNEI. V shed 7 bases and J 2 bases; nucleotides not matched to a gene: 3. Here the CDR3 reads CASNGQGPYNEQFF. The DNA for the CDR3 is TGTGCCAGCAATGGACAGGGGCCCTACAATGAGCAGTTCTTC. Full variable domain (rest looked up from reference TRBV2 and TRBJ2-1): EPEVTQTPSHQVTQMGQEVILRCVPISNHLYFYWYRQILGQKVEFLVSFYNNEISEKSEIFDDQFSVERPDGSNFTLKIRSTKLEDSAMYFCASNGQGPYNEQFFGPGTRLTVL.

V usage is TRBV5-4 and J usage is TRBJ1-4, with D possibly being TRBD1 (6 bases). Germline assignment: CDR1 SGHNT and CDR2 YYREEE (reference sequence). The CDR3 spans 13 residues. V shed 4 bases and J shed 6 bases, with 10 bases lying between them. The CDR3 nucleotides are TGTGCCAGCAGCGGGGGGGGCGATGAAAAACTGTTTTTT. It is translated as CASSGGGDEKLFF.

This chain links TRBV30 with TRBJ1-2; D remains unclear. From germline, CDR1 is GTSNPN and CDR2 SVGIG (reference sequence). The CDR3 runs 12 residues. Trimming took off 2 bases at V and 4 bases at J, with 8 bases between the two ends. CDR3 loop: CAWSTHTYGYTF. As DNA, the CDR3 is TGTGCCTGGAGTACACATACCTATGGCTACACCTTC.

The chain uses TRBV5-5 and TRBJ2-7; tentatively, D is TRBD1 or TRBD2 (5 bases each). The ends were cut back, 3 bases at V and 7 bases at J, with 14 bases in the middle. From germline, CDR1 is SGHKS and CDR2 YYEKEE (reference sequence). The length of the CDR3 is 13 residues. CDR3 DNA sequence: TGTGCCAGCAGCTCGTTCGGGGCCCGGGAGCAGTACTTC. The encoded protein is CASSSFGAREQYF.

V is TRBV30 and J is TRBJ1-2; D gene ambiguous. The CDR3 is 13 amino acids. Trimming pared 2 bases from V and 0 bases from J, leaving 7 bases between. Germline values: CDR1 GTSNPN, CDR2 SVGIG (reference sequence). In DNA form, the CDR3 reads TGTGCCTGGAGTCCGGGTACTAACTATGGCTACACCTTC. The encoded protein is CAWSPGTNYGYTF.

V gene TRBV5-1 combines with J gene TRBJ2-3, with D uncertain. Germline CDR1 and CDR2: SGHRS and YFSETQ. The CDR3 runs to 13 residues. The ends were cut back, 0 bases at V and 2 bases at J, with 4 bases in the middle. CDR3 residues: CASSLAPTDTQYF. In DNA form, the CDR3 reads TGCGCCAGCAGCTTGGCCCCCACAGATACGCAGTATTTT.

In DNA form, the CDR3 reads TGTGCCAGCTCGGGTCAGGGTTCAGATCAGCCCCAGCATTTT. As protein: CASSGQGSDQPQHF. V usage is TRBV18 and J usage is TRBJ1-5; the D gene is possibly TRBD1 (5 bases). Germline-derived CDR1 and CDR2 are KGHSH and LQKENI. V dropped 6 bases and J dropped 5 bases, with 14 bases sitting between them. The CDR3 consists of 14 residues.

This chain's CDR3 is CASRLTSGGTGELFF. For the CDR3, the DNA is TGTGCCAGCAGGCTTACTAGCGGGGGGACCGGGGAGCTGTTTTTT. V usage is TRBV6-5 and J usage is TRBJ2-2, with 12 bases aligning to TRBD2. Trimming at V came to 6 bases and at J to 5 bases, leaving 4 bases not matched to a gene. The CDR3 covers 15 residues. CDR1 and CDR2 (germline): MNHEY, SVGAGI.

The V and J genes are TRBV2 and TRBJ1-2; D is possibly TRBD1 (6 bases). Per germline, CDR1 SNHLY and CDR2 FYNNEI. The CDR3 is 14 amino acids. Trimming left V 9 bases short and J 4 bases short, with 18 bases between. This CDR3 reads CASGRYGGGYGYTF. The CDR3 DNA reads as TGTGCCAGTGGCCGATATGGGGGCGGCTATGGCTACACCTTC.